Listed below are T cell receptor beta chains from one sample, sequenced in a study of blood T cells in healthy people across ages. TCRdb recomputed calls from the 5' RACE reads with MiXCR, one row per CDR3 protein. The table lists roughly 800,000 distinct CDR3 sequences, about 62% of them singletons, with about 20% in the top ten. Specimen: blood. Receptor source: a man aged 30-40 years in good health. Both conserved end residues are part of each CDR3. D genes are given only for firm matches. Only part of the rows carry a size: once, few, many, or a class if the clone is expanded.

TRBD1 | TRBJ2-7 | TRBV20-1 | many | TGCAGTGCTAGAGATGCGAAAAGGACAGGGGACTACGAGCAGTACTTC | CSARDAKRTGDYEQYF
NA | TRBJ2-1 | TRBV12-3/TRBV12-4 | once | TGTGCCGGCGGTATCTACAATGAGCAGTTCTTC | CAGGIYNEQFF
TRBD1 | TRBJ1-2 | TRBV6-6 | NA | TGTGCCAGTAGTGAGGAGGGCAGGGGGGACTATGGCTACACCTTC | CASSEEGRGDYGYTF
TRBD2 | TRBJ2-3 | TRBV29-1 | NA | TGCAGCGTTGTGTTCTCCGGGAGGCTCAGCACAGATACGCAGTATTTT | CSVVFSGRLSTDTQYF
NA | TRBJ1-1 | TRBV10-3 | few | TGTGCCATCAGTGAGTCTACTGAAGCTTTCTTT | CAISESTEAFF
TRBD1 | TRBJ2-7 | TRBV2 | NA | TGTGCCAGCAGATATTGGACAGGGGACGAGCAGTACTTC | CASRYWTGDEQYF
NA | TRBJ1-4 | TRBV20-1 | NA | TGCAGTGCTTTAGGACAGAATAATGAAAAACTGTTTTTT | CSALGQNNEKLFF
NA | TRBJ1-2 | TRBV6-5 | few | TGTGCCAGCAGCTACGGGGGGACAATTTCCGTCGGCTACACCTTC | CASSYGGTISVGYTF
NA | TRBJ2-7 | TRBV20-1 | NA | TGCAGTGCTAGAGTAGAAAGGGACTCGGGCTACGAGCAGTACTTC | CSARVERDSGYEQYF
NA | TRBJ2-7 | TRBV2 | NA | TGTGCCAGCCGAAGGGACCTCTCCTACGAGCAGTACTTC | CASRRDLSYEQYF
NA | TRBJ2-7 | TRBV5-1 | NA | TGCGCCAGCAGCTTGGCCGGCCATTTCCTGAACGAGCAGTACTTC | CASSLAGHFLNEQYF
NA | TRBJ2-5 | TRBV28 | NA | TGTGCCAGCAGTTGGGTTGGGGGGAGAGAGACCCAGTACTTC | CASSWVGGRETQYF
NA | TRBJ2-5 | TRBV7-2 | few | TGTGCCAGCAGCTCGATGGAGGCGGCCGAAGAGACCCAGTACTTC | CASSSMEAAEETQYF
TRBD1 | TRBJ1-5 | TRBV20-1 | once | TGCAGTGCTACCCAGGGGGCCCATCAGCCCCAGCATTTT | CSATQGAHQPQHF
NA | TRBJ2-5 | TRBV7-2 | NA | TGTGCCAGCAGCTTAGGTGGGGGGCCAGTACAAGAGACCCAGTACTTC | CASSLGGGPVQETQYF
TRBD1 | TRBJ1-2 | TRBV4-3 | NA | TGCGCCAGCAGCCAAACGACAGGGGCCGGTAGTGGCTACACCTTC | CASSQTTGAGSGYTF
NA | TRBJ1-4 | TRBV7-9 | NA | TGTGCCAGCAGCTTAGCAAGGACTAATGAAAAACTGTTTTTT | CASSLARTNEKLFF
TRBD2 | TRBJ2-7 | TRBV11-2 | few | TGTGCCAGCAGCTTAATGACTAGCGGGAGTACCGAGCAGTACTTC | CASSLMTSGSTEQYF
NA | TRBJ2-1 | TRBV11-3 | NA | TGTGCCAGCAGCCCCCCGGAGAGGGATGAGCAGTTCTTC | CASSPPERDEQFF
NA | TRBJ2-7 | TRBV20-1 | NA | TGCAGTGCGGGCGGAGGAGGCCACTACGAGCAGTACTTC | CSAGGGGHYEQYF
NA | TRBJ2-3 | TRBV6-5 | NA | TGTGCCAGCAGCCGAGAAGGGAGAGATACGCAGTATTTT | CASSREGRDTQYF
NA | TRBJ1-2 | TRBV20-1 | few | TGCAGTGCTCAAAAAGGGGACACGGGCTACACCTTC | CSAQKGDTGYTF
NA | TRBJ2-7 | TRBV7-2 | few | TGTGCCAGCAGCTACAACCGGGACACCTACGAGCAGTACTTC | CASSYNRDTYEQYF
TRBD1 | TRBJ2-4 | TRBV30 | NA | TGTGCCTGGAGTTTTTGGACAGGAAAAAACATTCAGTACTTC | CAWSFWTGKNIQYF
TRBD2 | TRBJ2-7 | TRBV7-2 | NA | TGTGCCAGCAGCTTGGTAGCGGGAGTCTACGAGCAGTACTTC | CASSLVAGVYEQYF
NA | TRBJ2-7 | TRBV4-3 | few | TGCGCCAGCAGCCAAGGACCCCCGACAGGCAATTTAGTCTACGAGCAGTACTTC | CASSQGPPTGNLVYEQYF
NA | TRBJ1-1 | TRBV7-2 | once | TGTGCCAGCAGCCCCCGTCCCTACGGAGAAGCTTTCTTT | CASSPRPYGEAFF
NA | TRBJ1-4 | TRBV10-1 | NA | TGCGCCAGCAGTGCCAACAGAGGCACTAATGAAAAACTGTTTTTT | CASSANRGTNEKLFF
NA | TRBJ2-1 | TRBV6-2/TRBV6-3 | few | TGTGCCAGTCAGGGGAGCTCCTACAATGAGCAGTTCTTC | CASQGSSYNEQFF
TRBD2 | TRBJ2-1 | TRBV28 | NA | TGTGCCAGCAGTTCCTCTAGCGGGCTCGGCGATGAGCAGTTCTTC | CASSSSSGLGDEQFF
NA | TRBJ2-7 | TRBV14 | NA | TGTGCCAGCAGCCGGACAGCAGAACTCTCCTACGAGCAGTACTTC | CASSRTAELSYEQYF
TRBD2 | TRBJ2-1 | TRBV20-1 | NA | TGCAGTGCAGCTAGCGGGATGTCTGAGCAGTTCTTC | CSAASGMSEQFF
NA | TRBJ1-2 | TRBV6-6 | NA | TGTGCCAGCAGTTACTCTGACGGGGACTACACCTTC | CASSYSDGDYTF
NA | TRBJ2-1 | TRBV4-2 | NA | TGTGCCAGCAGCCCCACCGAGAGTGGGGACAATGAGCAGTTCTTC | CASSPTESGDNEQFF
TRBD1 | TRBJ2-7 | TRBV6-2/TRBV6-3 | NA | TGTGCCAGCAGTCGTACCGGGACAGACTCCTACGAGCAGTACTTC | CASSRTGTDSYEQYF
NA | TRBJ1-4 | TRBV27 | NA | TGTGCCAGCAGTCCCTCGCCCAGGCGGGAAAAACTGTTTTTT | CASSPSPRREKLFF
NA | TRBJ2-7 | TRBV20-1 | NA | TGCAGTGCTGCCTCCGGGATTACCTACGAGCAGTACTTC | CSAASGITYEQYF
NA | TRBJ2-1 | TRBV20-1 | NA | TGCAGTGCCCCGAACCTTCTAGGTCCCCAGTTCTTC | CSAPNLLGPQFF
TRBD1 | TRBJ1-1 | TRBV24-1 | NA | TGTGCCACCAGTGATCCTGACAGGGGGAGGAATACTGAAGCTTTCTTT | CATSDPDRGRNTEAFF
NA | TRBJ1-5 | TRBV7-2 | NA | TGTGCCAGCAGCCCCGGGACTTTCGGGAGGACAAACCAGCCCCAGCATTTT | CASSPGTFGRTNQPQHF
TRBD1 | TRBJ1-2 | TRBV12-3/TRBV12-4 | once | TGTGCCAGCATTCAAACGGGACAGGGGAAGTACACCTTC | CASIQTGQGKYTF
NA | TRBJ2-1 | TRBV20-1 | NA | TGCAGTGCCCCAAATCCCGCCGGGGAGCAGTTCTTC | CSAPNPAGEQFF
TRBD1 | TRBJ2-7 | TRBV20-1 | NA | TGCAGTGCGTATGGGACAGGGGGGGAGTCCTACGAGCAGTACTTC | CSAYGTGGESYEQYF
NA | TRBJ1-2 | TRBV3-1 | NA | TGCGCCAGCAGCCAAGTCGGAAGGGAGATGAGCTACACCTTC | CASSQVGREMSYTF
NA | TRBJ2-3 | TRBV7-2 | few | TGTGCCAGCAGCCGGGGTCAACTCAGGGGAGGGCAGTATTTT | CASSRGQLRGGQYF
TRBD1 | TRBJ2-1 | TRBV27 | once | TGTGCCAGCAGTTTCATGGACAGGGTAAATGAGCAGTTCTTC | CASSFMDRVNEQFF